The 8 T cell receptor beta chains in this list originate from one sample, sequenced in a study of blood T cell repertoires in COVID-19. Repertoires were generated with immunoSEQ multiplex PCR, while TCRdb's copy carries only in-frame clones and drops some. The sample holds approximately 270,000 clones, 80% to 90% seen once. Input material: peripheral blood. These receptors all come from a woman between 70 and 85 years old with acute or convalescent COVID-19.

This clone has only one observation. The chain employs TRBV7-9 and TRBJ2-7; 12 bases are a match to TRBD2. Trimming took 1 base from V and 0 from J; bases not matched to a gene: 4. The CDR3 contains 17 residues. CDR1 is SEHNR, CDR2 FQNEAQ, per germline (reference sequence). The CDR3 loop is CASSLGASGGVSYEQYF. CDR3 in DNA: TGTGCCAGCAGCTTAGGGGCTAGCGGGGGGGTCTCCTACGAGCAGTACTTC.

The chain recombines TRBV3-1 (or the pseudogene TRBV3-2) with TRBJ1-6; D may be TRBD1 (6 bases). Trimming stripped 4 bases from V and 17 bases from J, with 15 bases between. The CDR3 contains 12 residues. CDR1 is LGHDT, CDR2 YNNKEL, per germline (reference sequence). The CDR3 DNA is TGTGCCAGCAGCCTTTCAGGGGTGGGCTTCCACTTT. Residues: CASSLSGVGFHF.

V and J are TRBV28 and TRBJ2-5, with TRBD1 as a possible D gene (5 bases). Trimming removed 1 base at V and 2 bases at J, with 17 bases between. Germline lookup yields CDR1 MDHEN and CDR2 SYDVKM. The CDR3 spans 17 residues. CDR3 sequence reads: CASSLSAGKIGQETQYF. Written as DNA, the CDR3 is TGTGCCAGCAGTTTATCGGCAGGGAAAATAGGGCAAGAGACCCAGTACTTC.

The CDR3 reads CASSRQGAGQPQHF. The CDR3 DNA reads as TGTGCCAGCAGCCGACAGGGGGCAGGGCAGCCCCAGCATTTT. The V call is TRBV9, the J call TRBJ1-5; TRBD1 agrees at 10 bases. CDR1 is SGDLS and CDR2 is YYNGEE in the germline V gene. Unmatched junction bases numbered 5, after V lost 4 bases and J lost 7 bases. There are 14 residues in the CDR3.

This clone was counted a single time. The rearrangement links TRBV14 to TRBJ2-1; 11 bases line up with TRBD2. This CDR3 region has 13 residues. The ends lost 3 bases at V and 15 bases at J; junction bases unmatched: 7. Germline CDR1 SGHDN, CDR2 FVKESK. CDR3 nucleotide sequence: TGTGCCAGCAGCCAGGTAGCGGGGGGGCCGTCGTTCTTC. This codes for CASSQVAGGPSFF.

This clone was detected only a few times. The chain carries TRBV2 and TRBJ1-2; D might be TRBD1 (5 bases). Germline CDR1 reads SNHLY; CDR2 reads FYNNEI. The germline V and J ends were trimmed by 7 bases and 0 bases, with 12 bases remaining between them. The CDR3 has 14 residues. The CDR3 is CASKTGYSNYGYTF. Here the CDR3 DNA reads TGTGCCAGCAAAACAGGCTATTCTAACTATGGCTACACCTTC.

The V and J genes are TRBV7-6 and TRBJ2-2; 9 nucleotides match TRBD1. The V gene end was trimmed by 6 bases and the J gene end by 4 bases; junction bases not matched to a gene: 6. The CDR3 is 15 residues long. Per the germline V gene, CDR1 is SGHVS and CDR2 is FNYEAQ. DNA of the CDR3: TGTGCCAGCAGTTACCGGACAGGGGCCACCGGGGAGCTGTTTTTT. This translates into CASSYRTGATGELFF. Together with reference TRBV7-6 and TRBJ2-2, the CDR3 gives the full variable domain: GAGVSQSPRYKVTKRGQDVALRCDPISGHVSLYWYRQALGQGPEFLTYFNYEAQQDKSGLPNDRFSAERPEGSISTLTIQRTEQRDSAMYRCASSYRTGATGELFFGEGSRLTVL.

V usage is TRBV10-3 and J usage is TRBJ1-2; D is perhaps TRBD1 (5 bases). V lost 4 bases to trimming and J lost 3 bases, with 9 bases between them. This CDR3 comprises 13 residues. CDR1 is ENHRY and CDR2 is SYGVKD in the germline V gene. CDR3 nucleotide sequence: TGTGCCATCAGTGTACAGGCGGACTATGGCTACACCTTC. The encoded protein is CAISVQADYGYTF.